The rows below give T cell receptor beta chains drawn from one sample of a study of PD-L1 blockade in urothelial cancer. TCRdb's table, derived via immunoSEQ multiplex PCR, lists solely in-frame clones and lacks some. The sample includes roughly 51,000 clones, around 85% of them seen just once. This sample comprised PBMCs, obtained around atezolizumab (anti-PD-L1) treatment. Receptors originate from a man aged 50 or older with urothelial cancer. The CDR3 runs from the conserved cysteine through the conserved F or W. A D gene is named only where the DNA matches it firmly.

CDR3 length	V gene	D gene	CDR3 protein
14	TRBV11-3	.	CASSLKAGFNEQFF
13	TRBV6-5	.	CASSSTVNYGYTF
13	TRBV15	.	CATLRGAEETQYF
15	TRBV21-1	.	CASSKRDSDNSPLHF
14	TRBV6-5	TRBD1	CASSRQGHDQPQHF
15	TRBV27	.	CASSLRGPLSGEQYF
12	TRBV9	.	CASSVSTGELFF
15	TRBV7-2	.	CASSGIRDWYNEQFF
15	TRBV11-2	TRBD2	CASRRPLAGKETQYF
18	TRBV6-1	TRBD1	CASSAPGTGSYSNQPQHF
13	TRBV5-1	TRBD1	CASSLDRGYEQYF
17	TRBV7-8	.	CASSFPRDTANTGELFF
15	TRBV9	TRBD2	CASSATGTRNLEQYF
15	TRBV2	.	CASSEGLARFNEQFF
12	TRBV5-1	.	CASSLDRDEQYF
11	TRBV20-1	.	CSARVDSEQFF
13	TRBV28	TRBD1	CASSPTGTYGYTF
15	TRBV5-6	.	CASSLKAPLTYGYTF
15	TRBV7-6	TRBD1	CASSLDTGGPYEQYF
15	TRBV18	TRBD2	CASSPRLAGNNEQFF
15	TRBV5-5	TRBD1	CASSRDRGQFEKLFF
17	TRBV30	TRBD2	CAWSKGTGRGGPGELFF
15	TRBV7-6	.	CASSITALGGTEAFF
13	TRBV6-1	.	CASSERQGWGYTF
14	TRBV5-1	.	CASSLDSHSYEQYF
16	TRBV7-9	TRBD1	CASSSTNTGGVYEQYF
23	TRBV21-1	.	CARTIQTGRTSGRAPNDSDREDF
14	TRBV10-3	.	CAISGRIYNSPLHF
13	TRBV19	.	CASNDRSSYEQYF
11	TRBV9	.	CASSVGGEQFF
15	TRBV28	.	CASRDSGVQHQPQHF
13	TRBV30	.	CAWNNRAADTQYF
15	TRBV9	.	CASSPRSDGYAEQFF
14	TRBV6-5	.	CASSYGQGPDTQYF
14	TRBV5-4	TRBD1	CASSPGQGADTQYF
15	TRBV6-1	TRBD2	CASSELAGGQETQYF
15	TRBV12-5	.	CASGPQNNPGNTIYF
14	TRBV2	.	CASRTVFGVEKLFF
13	TRBV19	.	CASTSGVAEKLFF
16	TRBV7-8	TRBD1	CASSSPILGTAEKLFF
17	TRBV27	TRBD2	CASSRRTSAGGANVLTF
14	TRBV13	.	CASSLVSSTDTQYF
17	TRBV4-2	TRBD2	CASSQGEGAGGMDTQYF
15	TRBV27	.	CASSLSAGLTDTQYF
15	TRBV5-1	.	CASSLEFGPRAEAFF
11	TRBV30	.	CALGGSHTQYF
16	TRBV11-2	.	CASSFRGVETGNTIYF
14	TRBV5-1	TRBD1	CASRPGQGFTEAFF
14	TRBV6-1	TRBD1	CASARDRGFNEQFF
16	TRBV11-3	TRBD2	CASSTDGREDTGELFF
16	TRBV7-2	TRBD2	CASSLAGLPQGDTQYF
14	TRBV19	.	CASSTGAGEETQYF
13	TRBV30	.	CAWARRARDTQYF
14	TRBV28	.	CASRASGSWTEAFF
14	TRBV6-1	TRBD1	CASSERTGHYGYTF
15	TRBV9	TRBD1	CASSSNRDRGHEQFF